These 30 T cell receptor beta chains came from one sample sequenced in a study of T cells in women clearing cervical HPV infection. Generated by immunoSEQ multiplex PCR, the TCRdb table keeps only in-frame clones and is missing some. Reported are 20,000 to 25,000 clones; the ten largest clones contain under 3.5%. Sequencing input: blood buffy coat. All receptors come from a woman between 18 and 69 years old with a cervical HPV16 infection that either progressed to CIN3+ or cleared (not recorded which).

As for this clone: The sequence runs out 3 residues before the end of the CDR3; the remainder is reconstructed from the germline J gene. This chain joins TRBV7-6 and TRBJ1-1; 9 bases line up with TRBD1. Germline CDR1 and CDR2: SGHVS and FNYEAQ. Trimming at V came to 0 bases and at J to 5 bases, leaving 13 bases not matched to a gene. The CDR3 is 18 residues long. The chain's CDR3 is CASSLAPPGQGPKTEAFF. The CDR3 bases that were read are TGTGCCAGCAGCTTAGCACCCCCGGGACAGGGCCCCAAGACTGAA.

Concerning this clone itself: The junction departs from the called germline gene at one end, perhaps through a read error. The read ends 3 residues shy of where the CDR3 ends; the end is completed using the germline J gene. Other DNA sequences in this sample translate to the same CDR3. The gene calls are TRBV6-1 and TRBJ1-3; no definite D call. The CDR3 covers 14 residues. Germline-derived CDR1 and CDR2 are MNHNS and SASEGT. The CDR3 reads CASSEAHSRNTIYF. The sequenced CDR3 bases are TGTGCCAGCAGTGAAGCGCACAGCCGAAACACA.

The chain's CDR3 is CASSLKGETQYF. Partial CDR3 DNA: TGTGCCAGCAGCTTAAAAGGAGAGACC. The chain has TRBV7-6 and TRBJ2-5, with no clear D. The read is 3 residues too short to cover the CDR3 end, so that end is filled in from the germline J gene. Trimming took 2 bases from V and 4 from J, leaving 5 bases between them. This CDR3 is 12 amino acids long. Germline V CDR1 and CDR2: SGHVS, FNYEAQ.

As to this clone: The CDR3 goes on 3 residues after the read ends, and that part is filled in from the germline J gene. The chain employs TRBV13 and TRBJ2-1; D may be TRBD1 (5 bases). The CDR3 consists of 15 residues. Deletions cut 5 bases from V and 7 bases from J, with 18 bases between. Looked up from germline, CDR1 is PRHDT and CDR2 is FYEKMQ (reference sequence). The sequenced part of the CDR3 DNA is TGTGCCAGCAGCGTGGTAGGGGCCGTGAGGAATGAG. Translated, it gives CASSVVGAVRNE. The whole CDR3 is CASSVVGAVRNEQFF. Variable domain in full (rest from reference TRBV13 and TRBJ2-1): AAGVIQSPRHLIKEKRETATLKCYPIPRHDTVYWYQQGPGQDPQFLISFYEKMQSDKGSIPDRFSAQQFSDYHSELNMSSLELGDSALYFCASSVVGAVRNEQFFGPGTRLTVL.

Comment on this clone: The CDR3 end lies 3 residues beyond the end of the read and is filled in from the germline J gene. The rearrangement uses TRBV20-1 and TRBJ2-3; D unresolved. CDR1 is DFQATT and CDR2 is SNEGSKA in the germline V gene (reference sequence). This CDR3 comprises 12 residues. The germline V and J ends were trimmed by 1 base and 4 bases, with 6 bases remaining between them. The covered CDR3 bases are TGCAGTGCTAGAGGAGGCTCAGATACG. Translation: CSARGGSDT. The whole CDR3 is CSARGGSDTQYF.

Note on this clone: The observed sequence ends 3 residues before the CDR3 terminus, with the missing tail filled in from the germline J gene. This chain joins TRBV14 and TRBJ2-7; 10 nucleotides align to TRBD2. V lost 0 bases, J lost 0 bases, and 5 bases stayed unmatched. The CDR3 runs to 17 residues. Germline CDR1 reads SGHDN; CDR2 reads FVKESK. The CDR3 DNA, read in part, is TGTGCCAGCAGCCAAGATAGGCAGCGGGAGGGCTCCTACGAG. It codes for CASSQDRQREGSYE. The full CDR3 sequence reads CASSQDRQREGSYEQYF.

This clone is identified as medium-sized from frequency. CDR3 DNA (partial): TGCAGCTTGAGGGGCGATTTTGTTACAGATACG. The encoded protein is CSLRGDFVTDT. The CDR3 in its entirety is CSLRGDFVTDTQYF. V usage is TRBV29-1 and J usage is TRBJ2-3; D is tentatively TRBD1 or TRBD2 (5 bases each). From the germline J gene comes the end of the CDR3, since the read stops 3 residues before it. This CDR3 is built from 14 residues. The germline V and J ends were trimmed by 8 bases and 3 bases, with 18 bases remaining between them. Germline-derived CDR1 and CDR2 are SQVTM and ANQGSEA.

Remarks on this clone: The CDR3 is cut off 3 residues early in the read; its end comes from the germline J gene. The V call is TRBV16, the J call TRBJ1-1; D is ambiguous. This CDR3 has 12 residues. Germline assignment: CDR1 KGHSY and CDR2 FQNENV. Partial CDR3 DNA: TGTGCCAGCAGCCAATCGCGGCGGAAA. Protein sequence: CASSQSRRK. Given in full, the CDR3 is CASSQSRRKAFF.

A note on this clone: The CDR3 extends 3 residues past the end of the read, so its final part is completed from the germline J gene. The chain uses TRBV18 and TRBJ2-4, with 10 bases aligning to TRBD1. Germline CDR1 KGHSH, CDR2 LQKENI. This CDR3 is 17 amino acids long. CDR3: CASSPLGQGEGDYGQYF. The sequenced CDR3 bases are TGTGCCAGCTCACCGTTAGGACAGGGGGAAGGAGACTATGGT.

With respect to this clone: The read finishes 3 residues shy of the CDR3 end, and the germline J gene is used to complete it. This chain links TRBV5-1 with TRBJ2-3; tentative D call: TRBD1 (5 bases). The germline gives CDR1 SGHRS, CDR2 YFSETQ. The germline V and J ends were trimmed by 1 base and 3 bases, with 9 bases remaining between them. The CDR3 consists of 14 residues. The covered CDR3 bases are TGCGCCAGCAGCTTGCAAGGGGATACAGATACG. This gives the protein CASSLQGDTDT. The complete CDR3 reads CASSLQGDTDTQYF.

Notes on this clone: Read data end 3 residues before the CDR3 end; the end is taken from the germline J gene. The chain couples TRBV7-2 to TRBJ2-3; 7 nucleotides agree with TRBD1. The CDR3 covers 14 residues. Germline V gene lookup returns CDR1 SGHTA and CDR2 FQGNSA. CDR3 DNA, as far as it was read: TGTGCCAGCAGCTGGGACAGTCTAGTGGGGGCG. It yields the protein CASSWDSLVGA. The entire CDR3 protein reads CASSWDSLVGAQYF.

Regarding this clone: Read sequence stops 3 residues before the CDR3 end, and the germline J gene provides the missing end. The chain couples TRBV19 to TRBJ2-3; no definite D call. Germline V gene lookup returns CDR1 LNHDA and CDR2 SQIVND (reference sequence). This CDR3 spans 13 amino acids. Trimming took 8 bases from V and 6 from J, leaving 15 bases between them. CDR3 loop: CASGSTKTDTQYF. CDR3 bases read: TGTGCCAGTGGTAGCACAAAAACGGATACG.

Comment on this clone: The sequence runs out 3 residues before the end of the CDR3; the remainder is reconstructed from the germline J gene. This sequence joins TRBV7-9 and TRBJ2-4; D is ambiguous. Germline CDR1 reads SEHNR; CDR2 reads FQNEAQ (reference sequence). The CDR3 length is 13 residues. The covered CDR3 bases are TGTGCCAGCAGCTTAGGTGGTAACTATGGT. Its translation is CASSLGGNYG. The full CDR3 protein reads CASSLGGNYGQYF.

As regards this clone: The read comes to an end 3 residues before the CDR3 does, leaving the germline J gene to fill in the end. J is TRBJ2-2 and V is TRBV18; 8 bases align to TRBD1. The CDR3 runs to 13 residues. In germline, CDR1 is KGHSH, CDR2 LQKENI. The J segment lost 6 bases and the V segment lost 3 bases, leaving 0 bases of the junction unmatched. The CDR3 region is CASSPDRAGELFF. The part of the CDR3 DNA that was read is TGTGCCAGCTCACCGGACAGGGCCGGGGAG.

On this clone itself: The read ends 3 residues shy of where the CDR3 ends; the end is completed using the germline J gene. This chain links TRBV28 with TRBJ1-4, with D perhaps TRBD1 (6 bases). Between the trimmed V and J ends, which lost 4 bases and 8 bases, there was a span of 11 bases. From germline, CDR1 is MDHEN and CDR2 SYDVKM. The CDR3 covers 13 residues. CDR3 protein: CASSSPQGEKLFF. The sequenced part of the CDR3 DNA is TGTGCCAGCAGTTCTCCCCAGGGGGAAAAA. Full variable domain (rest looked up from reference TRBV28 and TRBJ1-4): DVKVTQSSRYLVKRTGEKVFLECVQDMDHENMFWYRQDPGLGLRLIYFSYDVKMKEKGDIPEGYSVSREKKERFSLILESASTNQTSMYLCASSSPQGEKLFFGSGTQLSVL.

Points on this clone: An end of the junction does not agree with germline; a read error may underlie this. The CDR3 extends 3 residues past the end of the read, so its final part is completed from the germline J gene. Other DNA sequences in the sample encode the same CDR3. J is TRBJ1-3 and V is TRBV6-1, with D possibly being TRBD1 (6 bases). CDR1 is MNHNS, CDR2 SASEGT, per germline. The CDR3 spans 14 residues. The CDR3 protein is CASSGTDSGNTIYF. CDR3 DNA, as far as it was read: TGTGCCAGCAGTGGGACAGACTCTGGAAACACG.

The DNA read from the CDR3 is TGTGCCAGTAGTATTAGGGACAGGGTGGACTACGAC. It specifies CASSIRDRVDYD. The entire CDR3 protein is CASSIRDRVDYDYTF. The chain carries TRBV19 and TRBJ1-2; 9 positions match TRBD1. Read coverage stops 3 residues before the CDR3 terminus; the germline J gene supplies the remainder. The length of the CDR3 is 15 residues. Per germline, CDR1 LNHDA and CDR2 SQIVND (reference sequence).

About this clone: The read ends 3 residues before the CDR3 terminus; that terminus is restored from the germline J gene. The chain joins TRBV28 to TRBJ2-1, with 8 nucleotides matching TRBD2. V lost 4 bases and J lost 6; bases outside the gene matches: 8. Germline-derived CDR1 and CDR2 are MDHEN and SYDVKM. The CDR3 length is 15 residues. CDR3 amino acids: CASSYKLAEINEQFF. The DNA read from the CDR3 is TGTGCCAGCAGTTACAAACTAGCGGAGATCAATGAG.

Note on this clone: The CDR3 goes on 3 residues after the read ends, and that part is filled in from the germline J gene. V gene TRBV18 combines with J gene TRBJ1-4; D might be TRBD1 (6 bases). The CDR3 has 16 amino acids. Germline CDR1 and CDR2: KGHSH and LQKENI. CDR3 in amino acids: CASSPPGGQINSPLFF. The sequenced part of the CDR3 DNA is TGTGCCAGCTCACCCCCGGGAGGACAGATCAATTCACCA.

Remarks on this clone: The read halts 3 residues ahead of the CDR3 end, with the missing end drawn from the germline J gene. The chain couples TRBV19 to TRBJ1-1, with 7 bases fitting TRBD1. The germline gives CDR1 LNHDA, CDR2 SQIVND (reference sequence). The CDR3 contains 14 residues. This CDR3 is CASSAGTAQETAFF. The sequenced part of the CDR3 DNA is TGTGCCAGTAGTGCAGGGACAGCCCAAGAGACA.

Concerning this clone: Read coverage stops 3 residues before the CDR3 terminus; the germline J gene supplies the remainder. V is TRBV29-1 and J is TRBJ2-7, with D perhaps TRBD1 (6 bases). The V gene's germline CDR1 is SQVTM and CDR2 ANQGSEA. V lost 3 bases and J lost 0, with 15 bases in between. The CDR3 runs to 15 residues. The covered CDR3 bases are TGCAGCGTTGAGGGCAGGGGCGATAGCTCCTACGAG. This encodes CSVEGRGDSSYE. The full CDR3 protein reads CSVEGRGDSSYEQYF.

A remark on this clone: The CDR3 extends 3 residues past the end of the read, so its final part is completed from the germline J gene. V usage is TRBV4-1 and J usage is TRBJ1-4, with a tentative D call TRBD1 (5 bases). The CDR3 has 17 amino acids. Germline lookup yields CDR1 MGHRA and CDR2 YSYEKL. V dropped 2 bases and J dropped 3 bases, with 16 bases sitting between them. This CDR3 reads CASSQFTRGIPNEKLFF. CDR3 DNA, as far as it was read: TGCGCCAGCAGCCAATTCACGAGGGGAATACCTAATGAAAAA.

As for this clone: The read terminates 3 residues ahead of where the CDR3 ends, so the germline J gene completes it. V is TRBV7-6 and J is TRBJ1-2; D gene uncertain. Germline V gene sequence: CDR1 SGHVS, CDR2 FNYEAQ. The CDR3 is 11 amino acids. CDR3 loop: CASSSSYDYTF. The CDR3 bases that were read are TGTGCCAGCAGCTCTAGCTACGAC.

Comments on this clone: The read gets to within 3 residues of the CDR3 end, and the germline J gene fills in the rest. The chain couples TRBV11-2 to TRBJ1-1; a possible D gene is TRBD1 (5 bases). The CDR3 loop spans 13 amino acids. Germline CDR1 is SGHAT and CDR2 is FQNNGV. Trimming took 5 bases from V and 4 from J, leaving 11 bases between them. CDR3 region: CASSPQGITEAFF. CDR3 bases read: TGTGCCAGCAGCCCCCAGGGCATCACTGAA.

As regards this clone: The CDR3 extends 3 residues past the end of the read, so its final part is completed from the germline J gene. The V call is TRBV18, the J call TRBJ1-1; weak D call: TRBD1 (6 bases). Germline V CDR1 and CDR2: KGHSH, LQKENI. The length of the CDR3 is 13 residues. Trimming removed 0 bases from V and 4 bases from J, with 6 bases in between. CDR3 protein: CASSPPGATEAFF. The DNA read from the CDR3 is TGTGCCAGCTCACCACCGGGGGCCACTGAA. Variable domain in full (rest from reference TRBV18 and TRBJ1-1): NAGVMQNPRHLVRRRGQEARLRCSPMKGHSHVYWYRQLPEEGLKFMVYLQKENIIDESGMPKERFSAEFPKEGPSILRIQQVVRGDSAAYFCASSPPGATEAFFGQGTRLTVV.

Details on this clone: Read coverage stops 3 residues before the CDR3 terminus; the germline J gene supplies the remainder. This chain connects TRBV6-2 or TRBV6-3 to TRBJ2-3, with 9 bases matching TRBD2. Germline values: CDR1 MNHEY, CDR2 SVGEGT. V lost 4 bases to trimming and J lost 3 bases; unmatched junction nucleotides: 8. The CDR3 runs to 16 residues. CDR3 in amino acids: CASSSNSGSGTDTQYF. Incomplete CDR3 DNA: TGTGCCAGCAGTTCCAATAGCGGGAGTGGTACAGATACG.

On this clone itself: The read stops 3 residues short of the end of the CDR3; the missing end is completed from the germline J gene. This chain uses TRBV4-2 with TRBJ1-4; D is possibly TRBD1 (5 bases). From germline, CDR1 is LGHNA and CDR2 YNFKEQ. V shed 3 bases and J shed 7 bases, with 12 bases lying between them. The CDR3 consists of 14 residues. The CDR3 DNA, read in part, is TGTGCCAGCAGCCAGAGTCAGGGAAGTGAAAAA. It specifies CASSQSQGSEK. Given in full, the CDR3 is CASSQSQGSEKLFF.

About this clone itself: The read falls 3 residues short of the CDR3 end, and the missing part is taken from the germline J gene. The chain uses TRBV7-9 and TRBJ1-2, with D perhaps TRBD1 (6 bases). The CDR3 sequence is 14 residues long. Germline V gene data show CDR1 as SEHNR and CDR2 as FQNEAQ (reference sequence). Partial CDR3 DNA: TGTGCCACCGAACAGGGAGGGGCTTGGAATGAC. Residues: CATEQGGAWND. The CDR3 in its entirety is CATEQGGAWNDYTF.

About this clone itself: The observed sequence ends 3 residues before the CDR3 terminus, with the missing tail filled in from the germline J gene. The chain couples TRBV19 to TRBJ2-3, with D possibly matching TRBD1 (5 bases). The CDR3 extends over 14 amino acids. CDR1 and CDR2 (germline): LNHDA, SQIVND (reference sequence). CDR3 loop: CASSIGAGQETQYF. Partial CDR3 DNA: TGTGCCAGTAGCATTGGTGCAGGGCAAGAGACG.

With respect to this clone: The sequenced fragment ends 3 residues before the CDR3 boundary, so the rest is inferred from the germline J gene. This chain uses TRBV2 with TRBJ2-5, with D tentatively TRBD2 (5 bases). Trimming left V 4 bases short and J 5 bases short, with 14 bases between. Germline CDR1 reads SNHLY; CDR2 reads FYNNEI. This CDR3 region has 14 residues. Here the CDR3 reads CASSAEDWSETQYF. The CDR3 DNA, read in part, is TGTGCCAGCAGTGCGGAGGACTGGTCGGAGACC.